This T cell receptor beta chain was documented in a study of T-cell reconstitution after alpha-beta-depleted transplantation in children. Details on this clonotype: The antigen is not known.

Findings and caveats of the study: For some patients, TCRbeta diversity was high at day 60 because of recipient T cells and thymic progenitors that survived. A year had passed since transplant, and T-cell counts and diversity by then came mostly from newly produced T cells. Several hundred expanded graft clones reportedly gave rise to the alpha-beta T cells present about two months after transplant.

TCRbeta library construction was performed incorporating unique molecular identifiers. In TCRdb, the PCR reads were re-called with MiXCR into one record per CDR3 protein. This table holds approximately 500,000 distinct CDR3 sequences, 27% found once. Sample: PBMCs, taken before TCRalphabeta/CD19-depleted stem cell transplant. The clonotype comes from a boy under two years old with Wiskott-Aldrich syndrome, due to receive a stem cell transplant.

The CDR3 DNA reads as TGTGCCAGCAGCTTAGAGCCACTGGCGAGAGTTGAGCAGTTCTTC. Translated: CASSLEPLARVEQFF. The chain has TRBV7-9 and TRBJ2-1; D remains ambiguous. Germline lookup yields CDR1 SEHNR and CDR2 FQNEAQ (reference sequence). V lost 1 base, J lost 9 bases, and 16 bases lay in between. The CDR3 spans 15 residues.